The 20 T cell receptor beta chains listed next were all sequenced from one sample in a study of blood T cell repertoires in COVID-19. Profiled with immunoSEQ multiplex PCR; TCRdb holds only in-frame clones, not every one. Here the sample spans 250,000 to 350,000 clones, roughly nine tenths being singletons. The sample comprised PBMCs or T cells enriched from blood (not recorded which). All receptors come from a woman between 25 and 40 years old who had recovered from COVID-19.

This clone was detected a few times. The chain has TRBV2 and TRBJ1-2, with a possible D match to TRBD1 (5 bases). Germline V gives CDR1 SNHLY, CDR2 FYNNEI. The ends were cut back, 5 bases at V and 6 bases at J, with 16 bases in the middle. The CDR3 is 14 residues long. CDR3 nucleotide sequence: TGTGCCAGCAGTAAGGGGCAGGCGCTTGATGGCTACACCTTC. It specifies CASSKGQALDGYTF.

The CDR3 reads CASKGGTDTQYF. DNA of the CDR3: TGTGCCAGCAAAGGGGGCACAGATACGCAGTATTTT. The V and J genes are TRBV6-6 and TRBJ2-3, with D perhaps matching TRBD1 (5 bases). This CDR3 is 12 amino acids long. V was clipped by 7 bases and J by 1 base, with 6 bases between them. Germline values: CDR1 MNHNY, CDR2 SVGAGI (reference sequence).

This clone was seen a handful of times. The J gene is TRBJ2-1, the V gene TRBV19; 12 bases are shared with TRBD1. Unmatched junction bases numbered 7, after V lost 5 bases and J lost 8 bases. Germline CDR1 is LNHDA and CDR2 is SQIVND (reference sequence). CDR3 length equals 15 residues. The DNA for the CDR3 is TGTGCCAGTAGTGCAGCCGGGACAGGGGGCGATGAGCAGTTCTTC. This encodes CASSAAGTGGDEQFF.

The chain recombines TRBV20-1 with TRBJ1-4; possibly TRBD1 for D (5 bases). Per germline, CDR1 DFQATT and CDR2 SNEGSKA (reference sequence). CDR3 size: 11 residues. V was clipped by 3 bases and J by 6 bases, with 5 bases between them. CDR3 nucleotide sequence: TGCAGTGCTAGCAGGGATGAAAAACTGTTTTTT. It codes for CSASRDEKLFF.

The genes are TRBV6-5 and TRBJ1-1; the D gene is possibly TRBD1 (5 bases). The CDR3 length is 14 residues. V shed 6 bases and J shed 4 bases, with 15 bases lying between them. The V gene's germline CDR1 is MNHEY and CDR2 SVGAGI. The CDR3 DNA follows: TGTGCCAGCAGCCGGGACTCCCTTGCCACTGAAGCTTTCTTT. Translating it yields CASSRDSLATEAFF.

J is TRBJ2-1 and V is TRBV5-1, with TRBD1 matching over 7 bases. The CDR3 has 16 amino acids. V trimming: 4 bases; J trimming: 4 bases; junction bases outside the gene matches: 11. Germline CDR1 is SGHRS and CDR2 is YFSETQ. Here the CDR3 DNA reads TGCGCCAGCAGCGGACGACAGGGTTTGGCTTACAATGAGCAGTTCTTC. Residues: CASSGRQGLAYNEQFF. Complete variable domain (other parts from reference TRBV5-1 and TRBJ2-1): KAGVTQTPRYLIKTRGQQVTLSCSPISGHRSVSWYQQTPGQGLQFLFEYFSETQRNKGNFPGRFSGRQFSNSRSEMNVSTLELGDSALYLCASSGRQGLAYNEQFFGPGTRLTVL.

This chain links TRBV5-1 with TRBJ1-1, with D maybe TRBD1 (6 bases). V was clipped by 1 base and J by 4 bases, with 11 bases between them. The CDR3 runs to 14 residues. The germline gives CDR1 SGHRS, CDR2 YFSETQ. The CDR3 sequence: CASSLTGSGTEAFF. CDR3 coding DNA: TGCGCCAGCAGCTTGACAGGGAGTGGCACTGAAGCTTTCTTT.

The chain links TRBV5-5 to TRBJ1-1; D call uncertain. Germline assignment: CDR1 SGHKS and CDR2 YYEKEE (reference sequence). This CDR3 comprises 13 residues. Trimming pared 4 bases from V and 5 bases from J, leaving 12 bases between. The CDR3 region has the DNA TGTGCCAGCAGCATCCCGGGTATGACTGAAGCTTTCTTT. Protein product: CASSIPGMTEAFF.

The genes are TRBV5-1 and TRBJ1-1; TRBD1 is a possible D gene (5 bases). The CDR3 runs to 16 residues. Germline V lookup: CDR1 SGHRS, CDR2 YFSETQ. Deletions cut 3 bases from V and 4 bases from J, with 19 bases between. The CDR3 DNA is TGCGCCAGCAGCTCACTACAGGAGGGAACGATCACTGAAGCTTTCTTT. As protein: CASSSLQEGTITEAFF.

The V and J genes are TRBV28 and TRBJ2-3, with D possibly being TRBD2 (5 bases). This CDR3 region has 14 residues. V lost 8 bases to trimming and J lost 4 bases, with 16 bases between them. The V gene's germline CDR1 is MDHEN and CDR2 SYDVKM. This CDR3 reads CASGAGPRADTQYF. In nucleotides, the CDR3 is TGTGCCAGCGGCGCGGGCCCGAGGGCAGATACGCAGTATTTT.

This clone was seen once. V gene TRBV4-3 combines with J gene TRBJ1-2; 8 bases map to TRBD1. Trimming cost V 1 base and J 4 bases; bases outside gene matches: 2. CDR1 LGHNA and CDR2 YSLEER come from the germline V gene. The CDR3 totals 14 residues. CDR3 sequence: CASSQGTGGYGYTF. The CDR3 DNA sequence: TGCGCCAGCAGCCAAGGTACAGGGGGCTATGGCTACACCTTC.

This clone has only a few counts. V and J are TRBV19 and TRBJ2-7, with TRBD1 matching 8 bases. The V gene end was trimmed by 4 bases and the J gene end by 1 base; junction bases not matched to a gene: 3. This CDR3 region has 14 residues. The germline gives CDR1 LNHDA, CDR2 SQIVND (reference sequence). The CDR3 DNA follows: TGTGCCAGTAGTACCGACAGGGGTTCCTACGAGCAGTACTTC. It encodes CASSTDRGSYEQYF. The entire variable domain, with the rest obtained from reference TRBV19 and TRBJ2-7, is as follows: DGGITQSPKYLFRKEGQNVTLSCEQNLNHDAMYWYRQDPGQGLRLIYYSQIVNDFQKGDIAEGYSVSREKKESFPLTVTSAQKNPTAFYLCASSTDRGSYEQYFGPGTRLTVT.

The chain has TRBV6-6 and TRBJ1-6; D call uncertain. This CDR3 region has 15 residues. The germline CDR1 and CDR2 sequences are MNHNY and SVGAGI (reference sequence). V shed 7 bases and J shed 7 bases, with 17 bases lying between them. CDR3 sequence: CASTPSEPGNSPLHF. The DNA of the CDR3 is TGTGCCAGCACCCCTTCAGAGCCGGGAAATTCACCCCTCCACTTT.

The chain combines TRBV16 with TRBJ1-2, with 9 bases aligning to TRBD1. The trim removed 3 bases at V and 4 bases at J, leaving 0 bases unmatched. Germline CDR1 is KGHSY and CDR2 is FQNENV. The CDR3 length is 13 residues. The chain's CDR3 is CASSQGQGYGYTF. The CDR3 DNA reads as TGTGCCAGCAGCCAGGGACAGGGCTATGGCTACACCTTC. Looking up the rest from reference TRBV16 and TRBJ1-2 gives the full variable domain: GEEVAQTPKHLVRGEGQKAKLYCAPIKGHSYVFWYQQVLKNEFKFLISFQNENVFDETGMPKERFSAKCLPNSPCSLEIQATKLEDSAVYFCASSQGQGYGYTFGSGTRLTVV.

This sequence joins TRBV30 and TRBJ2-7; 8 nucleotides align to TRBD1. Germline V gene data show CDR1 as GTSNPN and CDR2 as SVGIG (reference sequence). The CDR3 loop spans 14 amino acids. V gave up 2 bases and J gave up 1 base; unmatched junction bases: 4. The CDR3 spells CAWSRTGLSYEQYF. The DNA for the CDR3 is TGTGCCTGGAGTAGGACAGGGCTTTCCTACGAGCAGTACTTC.

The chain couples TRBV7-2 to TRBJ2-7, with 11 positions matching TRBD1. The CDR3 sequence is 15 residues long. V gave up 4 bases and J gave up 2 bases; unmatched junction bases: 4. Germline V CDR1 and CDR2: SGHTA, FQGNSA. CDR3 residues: CASSWGQGGAYEQYF. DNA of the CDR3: TGTGCCAGCAGCTGGGGACAGGGGGGCGCCTACGAGCAGTACTTC.

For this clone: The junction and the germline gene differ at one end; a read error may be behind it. This chain's CDR3 is CASSQDSNRANAEAFF. CDR3 sequence (DNA): TGCGCCAGCAGCCAAGATTCGAACAGGGCGAACGCTGAAGCTTTCTTT. The genes are TRBV4-1 and TRBJ1-1; a weak D match, TRBD1 (6 bases). CDR3 length: 16 residues. The germline CDR1 and CDR2 sequences are MGHRA and YSYEKL.

CDR3 nucleotides: TGCAGTGCTAGTCCGGGGCCCCGGGGGATAAATACGCAGTATTTT. It yields the protein CSASPGPRGINTQYF. V is TRBV20-1 and J is TRBJ2-3, with D tentatively TRBD2 (6 bases). The V end lost 3 bases, the J end lost 7 bases, and 20 bases lay between the germline ends. The CDR3 loop spans 15 amino acids. The germline CDR1 and CDR2 sequences are DFQATT and SNEGSKA (reference sequence).

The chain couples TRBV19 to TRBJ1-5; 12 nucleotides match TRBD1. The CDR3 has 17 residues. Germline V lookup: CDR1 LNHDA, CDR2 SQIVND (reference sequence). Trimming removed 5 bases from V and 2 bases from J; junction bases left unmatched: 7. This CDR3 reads CASSEGTGGLGNQPQHF. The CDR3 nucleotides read TGTGCCAGTAGTGAAGGGACAGGGGGCCTCGGCAATCAGCCCCAGCATTTT.

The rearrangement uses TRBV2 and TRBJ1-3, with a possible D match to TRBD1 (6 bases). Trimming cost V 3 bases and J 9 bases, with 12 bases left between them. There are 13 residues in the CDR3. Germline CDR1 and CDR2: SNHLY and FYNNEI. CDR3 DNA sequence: TGTGCCAGCAGTGAGACGACAGGTGTCACCATATATTTT. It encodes CASSETTGVTIYF.